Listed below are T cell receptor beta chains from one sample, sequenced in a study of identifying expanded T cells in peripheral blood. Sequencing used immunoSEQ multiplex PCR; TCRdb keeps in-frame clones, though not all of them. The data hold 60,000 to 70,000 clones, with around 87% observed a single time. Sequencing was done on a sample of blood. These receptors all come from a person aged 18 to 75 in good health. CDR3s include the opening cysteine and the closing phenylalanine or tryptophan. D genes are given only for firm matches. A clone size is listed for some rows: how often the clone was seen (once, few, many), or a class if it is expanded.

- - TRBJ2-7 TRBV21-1 CASSPALPVSGGARYEQYF TGTGCCAGCAGCCCGGCCCTCCCCGTTAGCGGGGGGGCCAGGTACGAGCAGTACTTC
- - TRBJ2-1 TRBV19 CASTQTRNEQFF TGTGCCAGTACCCAAACTAGGAATGAGCAGTTCTTC
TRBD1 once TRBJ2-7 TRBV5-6 CASSLARFGQANPRYEQYF TGTGCCAGCAGCTTGGCCCGATTCGGACAGGCGAACCCTAGGTACGAGCAGTACTTC
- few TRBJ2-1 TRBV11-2 CASSEGHYNEQFF TGTGCCAGCAGCGAGGGACATTACAATGAGCAGTTCTTC
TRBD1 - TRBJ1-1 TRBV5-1 CASSTPIGTGRTEAFF TGCGCCAGCAGCACCCCAATCGGGACAGGGAGAACTGAAGCTTTCTTT
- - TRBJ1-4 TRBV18 CASSPISGMSEKLFF TGTGCCAGCTCACCGATCTCGGGGATGAGCGAAAAACTGTTTTTT
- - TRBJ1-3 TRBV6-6 CASSYSELTGNTIYF TGTGCCAGCAGTTACTCGGAACTGACTGGAAACACCATATATTTT
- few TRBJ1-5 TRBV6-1 CASSEAGDRPQHF TGTGCCAGCAGTGAAGCGGGGGATAGGCCCCAGCATTTT
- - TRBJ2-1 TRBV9 CASSYTPGWYSEQFF TGTGCCAGCAGCTACACTCCGGGCTGGTATAGTGAGCAGTTCTTC
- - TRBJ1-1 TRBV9 CASSPLWGLGTEAFF TGTGCCAGCAGCCCACTATGGGGGCTGGGCACTGAAGCTTTCTTT
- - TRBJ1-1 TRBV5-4 CASSLGQGKTEAFF TGTGCCAGCAGCTTGGGGCAGGGTAAGACTGAAGCTTTCTTT
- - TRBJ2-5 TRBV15 CATSRDLGEETQYF TGTGCCACCAGCAGAGATCTGGGGGAAGAGACCCAGTACTTC
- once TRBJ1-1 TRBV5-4 CASSLGPGLEAFF TGTGCCAGCAGCCTTGGTCCGGGGTTAGAAGCTTTCTTT
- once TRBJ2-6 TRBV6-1 CASRRNSGANVLTF TGTGCCAGCCGGAGGAACTCTGGGGCCAACGTCCTGACTTTC
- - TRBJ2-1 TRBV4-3 CASSQSGVRGHNEQFF TGCGCCAGCAGCCAATCGGGAGTAAGAGGCCACAATGAGCAGTTCTTC
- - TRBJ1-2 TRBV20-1 CSAHRGYGYTF TGCAGTGCTCATAGGGGGTATGGCTACACCTTC
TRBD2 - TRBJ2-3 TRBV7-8 CASSFLSGGDTQYF TGTGCCAGCAGCTTTTTAAGCGGGGGAGATACGCAGTATTTT
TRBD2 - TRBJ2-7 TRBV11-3 CASSLSGLGNDEQYF TGTGCCAGCAGCTTATCGGGACTAGGTAATGACGAGCAGTACTTC
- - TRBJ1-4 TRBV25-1 CASSEKGSGGNEKLFF TGTGCCAGCAGTGAAAAGGGTTCGGGCGGTAATGAAAAACTGTTTTTT
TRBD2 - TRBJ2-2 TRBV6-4 CASSDLAGPSAELFF TGTGCCAGCAGTGACTTAGCGGGCCCCTCTGCGGAGCTGTTTTTT
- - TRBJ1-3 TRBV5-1 CASGEWTGSGNTIYF TGCGCCAGCGGCGAATGGACGGGCTCTGGAAACACCATATATTTT
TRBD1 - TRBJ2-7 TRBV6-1 CASSERTGTYEQYF TGTGCCAGCAGTGAAAGGACAGGAACCTACGAGCAGTACTTC
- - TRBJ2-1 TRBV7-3 CASSLILREYTYNEQFF TGTGCCAGCAGCTTAATTTTACGGGAGTATACCTACAATGAGCAGTTCTTC
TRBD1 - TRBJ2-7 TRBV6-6 CASSYSPDREVEQHF TGTGCCAGCAGTTACAGCCCGGACAGGGAGGTCGAGCAGCACTTC
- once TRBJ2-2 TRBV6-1 CASRATSFVIGELFF TGTGCCAGCAGAGCGACTAGTTTCGTGATCGGGGAGCTGTTTTTT
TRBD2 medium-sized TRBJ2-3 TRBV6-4 CASSERGGPDTQYF TGTGCCAGCAGTGAGCGGGGGGGCCCAGATACGCAGTATTTT
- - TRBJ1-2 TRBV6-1 CASSEAYRRSGYTF TGTGCCAGCAGTGAAGCATACAGGCGAAGTGGCTACACCTTC
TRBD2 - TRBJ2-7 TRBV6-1 CASSEATSGGYEQYF TGTGCCAGCAGTGAAGCGACTAGCGGGGGGTACGAGCAGTACTTC
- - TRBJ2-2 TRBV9 CASSPELTGELFF TGTGCCAGCAGCCCCGAGCTGACCGGGGAGCTGTTTTTT
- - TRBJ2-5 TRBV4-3 CASSQVRQGGHIQETQYF TGCGCCAGCAGCCAAGTGAGGCAGGGGGGCCACATCCAAGAGACCCAGTACTTC
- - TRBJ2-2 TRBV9 CASSPSWGDTGELFF TGTGCCAGCAGCCCGTCTTGGGGCGACACCGGGGAGCTGTTTTTT
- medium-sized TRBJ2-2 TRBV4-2 CASSQEEGQSGELFF TGTGCCAGCAGCCAAGAGGAGGGCCAGAGCGGGGAGCTGTTTTTT
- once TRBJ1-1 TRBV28 CASSLMGGGTEAFF TGTGCCAGCAGTTTAATGGGAGGCGGCACTGAAGCTTTCTTT
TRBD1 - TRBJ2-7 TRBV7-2 CASSYSGTDLEQYF TGTGCCAGCAGCTACTCCGGGACAGACCTCGAGCAGTACTTC
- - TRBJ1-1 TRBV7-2 CASSLGWTANTEAFF TGTGCCAGCAGCTTAGGTTGGACGGCGAACACTGAAGCTTTCTTT
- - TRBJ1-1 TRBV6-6 CASSSEDGSTEAFF TGTGCCAGCAGTTCCGAAGATGGGAGCACTGAAGCTTTCTTT
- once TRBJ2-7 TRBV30 CAWSVGLALYEQYF TGTGCCTGGAGTGTCGGTTTAGCCTTATACGAGCAGTACTTC
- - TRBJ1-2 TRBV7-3 CATRVDGYTF TGTGCCACCCGGGTGGATGGCTACACCTTC
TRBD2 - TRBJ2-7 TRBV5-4 CASSLLVGGPYEQYF TGTGCCAGCAGCTTGTTGGTGGGAGGGCCCTACGAGCAGTACTTC
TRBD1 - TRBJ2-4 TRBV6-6 CASSTSTGTIKNIQYF TGTGCCAGCAGTACCTCGACAGGGACGATTAAAAACATTCAGTACTTC
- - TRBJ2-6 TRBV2 CASNKASGANVLTF TGTGCCAGCAACAAGGCCTCTGGGGCCAACGTCCTGACTTTC
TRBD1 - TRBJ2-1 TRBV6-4 CASSDSTGGYNEQFF TGTGCCAGCAGTGACTCAACAGGGGGCTACAATGAGCAGTTCTTC
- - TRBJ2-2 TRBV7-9 CASSLRDLSDTGELFF TGTGCCAGCAGCTTGAGGGACCTTTCCGACACCGGGGAGCTGTTTTTT
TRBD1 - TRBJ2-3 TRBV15 CATGQGLRTDTQYF TGTGCCACCGGACAGGGGCTTCGCACAGATACGCAGTATTTT
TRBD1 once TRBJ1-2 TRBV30 CAWRGTGPNYGYTF TGTGCCTGGAGGGGGACAGGTCCTAACTATGGCTACACCTTC
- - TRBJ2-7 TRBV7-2 CASSLAGAGTAEQYF TGTGCCAGCAGCTTAGCGGGCGCAGGGACCGCGGAACAGTACTTC
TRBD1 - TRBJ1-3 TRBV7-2 CASSLGDRTGNTIYF TGTGCCAGCAGCCTAGGGGACAGGACTGGAAACACCATATATTTT